The 17 T cell receptor beta chains below all came from one sample that was sequenced in a study of shared clonotypes between healthy human individuals. Sequencing used immunoSEQ multiplex PCR; TCRdb keeps in-frame clones, though not all of them. Altogether about 1 million clones are present, 70% to 80% being singletons, with the ten largest covering approximately 1.5%. Specimen: memory CD4+ T cells sorted from blood. Subset of the sample: CD45RA-negative fraction. Receptors were obtained from a man aged 18-30 years in good health.

The rearrangement links TRBV6-5 to TRBJ1-5; a possible D gene is TRBD1 (5 bases). The length of the CDR3 is 15 residues. CDR1 and CDR2 (germline): MNHEY, SVGAGI. The ends were cut back, 0 bases at V and 6 bases at J, with 12 bases in the middle. The CDR3 DNA sequence: TGTGCCAGCAGTTACTCGGGGGTTCTCCGTCAGCCCCAGCATTTT. Amino acids: CASSYSGVLRQPQHF.

The CDR3 is CASSLYRSGTDTQYF. For the CDR3, the DNA is TGTGCCAGCAGCTTGTATCGGTCGGGCACAGATACGCAGTATTTT. This chain uses TRBV7-9 with TRBJ2-3; D is unclear. V dropped 3 bases and J dropped 1 base, with 11 bases sitting between them. The CDR3 is 15 amino acids. Germline CDR1 reads SEHNR; CDR2 reads FQNEAQ (reference sequence).

The chain combines TRBV11-2 with TRBJ2-7; 9 nucleotides match TRBD2. In germline, CDR1 is SGHAT, CDR2 FQNNGV. The CDR3 spans 15 residues. J was trimmed by 2 bases and V by 5 bases; bases with no gene match: 7. The CDR3 DNA is TGTGCCAGCAGCGCGGGACTAGCCTACACCTACGAGCAGTACTTC. Its translation is CASSAGLAYTYEQYF.

The chain combines TRBV7-9 with TRBJ2-2; D is possibly TRBD2 (6 bases). Trimming removed 10 bases at V and 7 bases at J, with 13 bases between. The CDR3 consists of 12 residues. CDR1 is SEHNR, CDR2 FQNEAQ, per germline (reference sequence). CDR3 region: CANPGLHGELFF. The CDR3 DNA sequence: TGTGCCAACCCGGGACTTCACGGGGAGCTGTTTTTT.

This chain joins TRBV2 and TRBJ2-5; TRBD2 agrees at 7 bases. J was trimmed by 2 bases and V by 6 bases; bases with no gene match: 3. CDR1 and CDR2 from the germline V gene are SNHLY and FYNNEI. The CDR3 consists of 13 residues. Here the CDR3 reads CASRGTNQETQYF. The CDR3 nucleotides are TGTGCCAGCAGAGGGACTAATCAAGAGACCCAGTACTTC.

In its sample, this clone was seen many times. The chain has TRBV2 and TRBJ1-6; tentatively, D is TRBD1 (5 bases). V gave up 2 bases and J gave up 6 bases, with 20 bases separating them. The CDR3 consists of 18 residues. Germline loops: CDR1 SNHLY, CDR2 FYNNEI. The CDR3 here is CASSERRAGRTPNSPLHF. CDR3 sequence (DNA): TGTGCCAGCAGTGAAAGGCGGGCAGGGAGGACCCCTAATTCACCCCTCCACTTT. Using reference TRBV2 and TRBJ1-6 for the parts outside the CDR3, the full variable domain is EPEVTQTPSHQVTQMGQEVILRCVPISNHLYFYWYRQILGQKVEFLVSFYNNEISEKSEIFDDQFSVERPDGSNFTLKIRSTKLEDSAMYFCASSERRAGRTPNSPLHFGNGTRLTVT.

This chain uses TRBV4-3 with TRBJ2-5, with D possibly being TRBD1 (7 bases). The V end lost 0 bases, the J end lost 5 bases, and 19 bases lay between the germline ends. Looked up from germline, CDR1 is LGHNA and CDR2 is YSLEER. The CDR3 is 17 amino acids. CDR3 amino acids: CASSQDGRGAGWETQYF. The CDR3 coding sequence is TGCGCCAGCAGCCAAGATGGCAGGGGGGCAGGGTGGGAGACCCAGTACTTC.

The rearrangement uses TRBV19 and TRBJ1-1; the match to TRBD1 covers 12 bases. The CDR3 is 14 amino acids. The V gene's germline CDR1 is LNHDA and CDR2 SQIVND (reference sequence). V was clipped by 6 bases and J by 10 bases; unmatched bases: 9. The chain's CDR3 is CASRSPGQGASAFF. The CDR3 DNA reads as TGTGCCAGTAGGAGTCCGGGACAGGGGGCATCAGCTTTCTTT.

The CDR3 loop is CASTNSYNSPLHF. The CDR3 coding sequence is TGTGCCAGCACTAACTCCTATAATTCACCCCTCCACTTT. The chain employs TRBV2 and TRBJ1-6; D is unclear. The CDR3 covers 13 residues. Trimming left V 7 bases short and J 0 bases short, with 4 bases between. CDR1 SNHLY and CDR2 FYNNEI come from the germline V gene.

The CDR3 DNA reads as TGCGCCAGCAGCACCCAACAGGGGCCGAGTACTGAAGCTTTCTTT. As protein: CASSTQQGPSTEAFF. The gene calls are TRBV5-1 and TRBJ1-1; 7 positions agree with TRBD1. The V gene's germline CDR1 is SGHRS and CDR2 YFSETQ. The CDR3 loop spans 15 amino acids. The V segment lost 4 bases and the J segment 5 bases; nucleotides outside the gene matches: 11.

The chain carries TRBV6-1 and TRBJ1-6; D uncertain. Trimming removed 3 bases from V and 6 bases from J, with 9 bases in between. Per the germline V gene, CDR1 is MNHNS and CDR2 is SASEGT. The CDR3 covers 14 residues. CDR3 residues: CASSEVVSNSPLHF. The CDR3 bases are TGTGCCAGCAGTGAGGTAGTCTCTAATTCACCCCTCCACTTT.

This clone was detected many times. The chain combines TRBV6-6 with TRBJ1-6; TRBD1 is a possible D gene (5 bases). The V end was cut by 5 bases, the J end by 7 bases, with 15 bases between. The germline V gene encodes CDR1 MNHNY and CDR2 SVGAGI (reference sequence). The CDR3 length is 15 residues. CDR3 DNA sequence: TGTGCCAGCAGTCCCTCGGGGCAGTCGAATTCACCCCTCCACTTT. Its protein is CASSPSGQSNSPLHF.

This clone was counted between two and nine times. V and J are TRBV30 and TRBJ1-5; 7 positions agree with TRBD1. V shed 0 bases, J shed 8 bases, and the junction held 1 base outside the gene matches. The CDR3 length is 12 residues. Looked up from germline, CDR1 is GTSNPN and CDR2 is SVGIG (reference sequence). The CDR3 DNA reads TGTGCCTGGAGTGTACAGGGGAAGCCCCAGCATTTT. Translating gives CAWSVQGKPQHF.

The chain has TRBV10-3 and TRBJ2-2; D is uncertain. V was shortened by 4 bases and J by 4 bases, with 1 base between the two germline ends. In germline, CDR1 is ENHRY, CDR2 SYGVKD. This CDR3 comprises 11 residues. The CDR3 here is CAISGTGELFF. CDR3 sequence (DNA): TGTGCCATCAGTGGCACCGGGGAGCTGTTTTTT.

The chain links TRBV7-2 to TRBJ2-7; unclear D gene. V lost 5 bases and J 9 bases, leaving 11 bases between the germline ends. The CDR3 has 11 amino acids. In germline, CDR1 is SGHTA, CDR2 FQGNSA. Written as DNA, the CDR3 is TGTGCCAGCAGCGAGCTTAGTATGCAGTACTTC. Translated, it gives CASSELSMQYF.

Only one count was recorded for this clone. V is TRBV27 and J is TRBJ1-1; a possible D gene is TRBD1 (5 bases). Trimming took 7 bases from V and 5 from J, leaving 26 bases between them. Germline lookup yields CDR1 MNHEY and CDR2 SMNVEV (reference sequence). The CDR3 loop spans 17 amino acids. CDR3: CASIPLLGVGLSTEAFF. As DNA, the CDR3 is TGTGCCAGCATCCCCCTTCTAGGGGTGGGACTGAGTACTGAAGCTTTCTTT.

The V call is TRBV7-9, the J call TRBJ2-7; TRBD1 agrees at 8 bases. Germline trimming cut 1 base from V and 7 bases from J; bases unmatched to any gene: 9. The CDR3 runs to 15 residues. The V gene's germline CDR1 is SEHNR and CDR2 FQNEAQ (reference sequence). The CDR3 here is CASSLGSGGLGEQYF. The CDR3 DNA reads TGTGCCAGCAGCTTAGGATCAGGGGGCCTGGGAGAGCAGTACTTC.